The 27 T cell receptor beta chains listed next were all sequenced from one sample in a study of cytomegalovirus exposure and HLA in healthy donors. Both 60 Vbeta primers and 13 Jbeta primers went into the PCR. Produced via immunoSEQ multiplex PCR; TCRdb's table is partial and in-frame only. The sample contains about 110,000 clones, around 75% of which appear only once. The sample consisted of PBMCs. These receptors came from a male donor in good health and CMV-seropositive.

This chain connects TRBV13 to TRBJ2-7; TRBD2 matches 12 bases. Trimming cost V 2 bases and J 4 bases; bases outside gene matches: 9. There are 17 residues in the CDR3. Germline V gives CDR1 PRHDT, CDR2 FYEKMQ (reference sequence). The CDR3: CASSLRGLAGIGYEQYF. The CDR3, as DNA: TGTGCCAGCAGCTTAAGAGGACTAGCGGGAATAGGGTACGAGCAGTACTTC.

The genes are TRBV6-1 and TRBJ2-1; 8 positions agree with TRBD2. Germline V lookup: CDR1 MNHNS, CDR2 SASEGT. J was trimmed by 4 bases and V by 10 bases; bases with no gene match: 6. The CDR3 contains 13 residues. Here the CDR3 DNA reads TGTGCCATCCAACTAGCGGTGTACAATGAGCAGTTCTTC. It yields the protein CAIQLAVYNEQFF.

This chain links TRBV4-1 with TRBJ2-2; 9 bases map to TRBD1. With 2 bases clipped from V and 5 bases from J, the junction kept 21 bases outside the gene matches. CDR1 is MGHRA, CDR2 YSYEKL, per germline. This CDR3 is 21 amino acids long. Here the CDR3 reads CASSQTTLKTGGSGFTGELFF. Here the CDR3 DNA reads TGCGCCAGCAGCCAAACAACTCTTAAAACAGGGGGCAGTGGCTTTACCGGGGAGCTGTTTTTT.

The chain carries TRBV6-6 and TRBJ2-5; 7 positions agree with TRBD2. Germline V gene sequence: CDR1 MNHNY, CDR2 SVGAGI (reference sequence). With V trimmed by 0 bases and J by 5 bases, 3 bases remained unmatched. The CDR3 sequence is 14 residues long. The CDR3 DNA reads as TGTGCCAGCAGTTACTCGGGGAGGGACGAGACCCAGTACTTC. This encodes CASSYSGRDETQYF.

This chain uses TRBV9 with TRBJ2-5, with TRBD2 matching over 10 bases. CDR3 length equals 16 residues. V gave up 0 bases and J gave up 5 bases; unmatched junction bases: 7. In germline, CDR1 is SGDLS, CDR2 YYNGEE. DNA for the CDR3: TGTGCCAGCAGCGTAGAGGGAGCGGGAGGGGTTGAGACCCAGTACTTC. Encoded protein: CASSVEGAGGVETQYF.

The chain recombines TRBV7-2 with TRBJ2-5, with a possible D match to TRBD1 (5 bases). Germline CDR1 SGHTA, CDR2 FQGNSA. The CDR3 contains 14 residues. With 0 bases removed from V and 5 bases from J, the gap between germline ends came to 10 bases. The CDR3 loop reads CASSLARVRETQYF. The CDR3 DNA follows: TGTGCCAGCAGCTTAGCCAGGGTGCGGGAGACCCAGTACTTC.

This chain links TRBV19 with TRBJ2-3; TRBD2 matches 11 bases. V dropped 3 bases and J dropped 4; count of bases not matched to a gene: 9. The CDR3 length is 17 residues. CDR1 is LNHDA and CDR2 is SQIVND in the germline V gene (reference sequence). The CDR3 loop reads CASSIGMGLAESDTQYF. The CDR3 coding sequence is TGTGCCAGTAGTATCGGAATGGGACTAGCGGAGTCAGATACGCAGTATTTT.

This clone was seen once. This chain connects TRBV5-1 to TRBJ1-6; TRBD1 aligns across 7 bases. The CDR3 runs to 15 residues. CDR1 and CDR2 from the germline V gene are SGHRS and YFSETQ. Trimming removed 0 bases from V and 9 bases from J; junction bases left unmatched: 6. CDR3 in DNA: TGCGCCAGCAGCTTGGGTGACAGGGTGGGTTCACCCCTCCACTTT. The encoded protein is CASSLGDRVGSPLHF.

This sequence joins TRBV6-4 and TRBJ2-3; TRBD2 aligns across 8 bases. Germline V gene lookup returns CDR1 MRHNA and CDR2 SNTAGT. The V gene end was trimmed by 9 bases and the J gene end by 0 bases; junction bases not matched to a gene: 8. The CDR3 is 15 amino acids. CDR3 nucleotides: TGTGCCAGGGGCGGTGCGGGGGGTAGCACAGATACGCAGTATTTT. It codes for CARGGAGGSTDTQYF.

The rearrangement uses TRBV5-1 and TRBJ1-5; perhaps TRBD1 as D (6 bases). CDR3 length: 14 residues. The V and J ends lost 1 base and 2 bases respectively, with 7 bases between them. Germline assignment: CDR1 SGHRS and CDR2 YFSETQ. The CDR3 nucleotides are TGCGCCAGCAGCTTGTCAGGGGGCAATCAGCCCCAGCATTTT. This codes for CASSLSGGNQPQHF.

V is TRBV30 and J is TRBJ2-3; the match to TRBD2 covers 11 bases. This CDR3 has 18 residues. V lost 1 base to trimming and J lost 6 bases; unmatched junction nucleotides: 15. Germline CDR1 is GTSNPN and CDR2 is SVGIG (reference sequence). This chain's CDR3 is CAWSEVRRLAGLFDTQYF. Written as DNA, the CDR3 is TGTGCCTGGAGTGAAGTGCGGAGACTAGCGGGATTGTTTGATACGCAGTATTTT.

The V call is TRBV28, the J call TRBJ1-4, with a tentative D call TRBD1 (5 bases). Germline CDR1 is MDHEN and CDR2 is SYDVKM. V was trimmed by 3 bases and J by 0 bases, leaving 8 bases between them. The CDR3 sequence is 15 residues long. The CDR3 DNA reads TGTGCCAGCAGTTTGGGGGAGGCAACTAATGAAAAACTGTTTTTT. It translates to CASSLGEATNEKLFF.

CDR3 sequence: CASIDTGAGSEAFF. CDR3 nucleotides: TGTGCCAGCATCGATACAGGGGCTGGCTCTGAAGCTTTCTTT. This chain connects TRBV6-6 to TRBJ1-1; 7 bases align to TRBD1. Unmatched junction bases numbered 11, after V lost 7 bases and J lost 6 bases. The germline V gene encodes CDR1 MNHNY and CDR2 SVGAGI (reference sequence). This CDR3 is 14 amino acids long.

The V call is TRBV7-2, the J call TRBJ2-3; 9 bases are a match to TRBD2. This CDR3 region has 16 residues. Germline lookup yields CDR1 SGHTA and CDR2 FQGNSA. V trimming: 5 bases; J trimming: 3 bases; junction bases outside the gene matches: 9. In DNA form, the CDR3 reads TGTGCCAGCAGCGTCACTAGCGGGCAGGTTACAGATACGCAGTATTTT. Protein product: CASSVTSGQVTDTQYF.

The J gene is TRBJ2-3, the V gene TRBV7-9; D might be TRBD2 (7 bases). The CDR3 extends over 16 amino acids. The germline V and J ends were trimmed by 5 bases and 6 bases, with 21 bases remaining between them. Germline loops: CDR1 SEHNR, CDR2 FQNEAQ (reference sequence). CDR3: CASSANGGPRMDTQYF. The CDR3 nucleotides are TGTGCCAGCAGCGCGAACGGGGGGCCCAGGATGGATACGCAGTATTTT.

This clone was found once. V is TRBV6-1 and J is TRBJ1-5, with D hard to call. V dropped 6 bases and J dropped 0 bases, with 12 bases sitting between them. This CDR3 has 15 residues. CDR1 is MNHNS, CDR2 SASEGT, per germline. The CDR3, as DNA: TGTGCCAGCAGCCAACAGTCCGTTAGCAATCAGCCCCAGCATTTT. This codes for CASSQQSVSNQPQHF.

This clone was seen only once. The J gene is TRBJ2-7, the V gene TRBV5-6, with D tentatively TRBD1 (5 bases). This CDR3 has 14 residues. V was trimmed by 0 bases and J by 2 bases, leaving 9 bases between them. The germline V gene has CDR1 SGHDT and CDR2 YYEEEE. CDR3 sequence: CASSLVATAYEQYF. The CDR3 nucleotides read TGTGCCAGCAGCTTGGTCGCGACAGCCTACGAGCAGTACTTC.

V and J are TRBV7-9 and TRBJ2-7, with 9 nucleotides matching TRBD1. The CDR3 is 15 residues long. J was trimmed by 3 bases and V by 5 bases; bases with no gene match: 8. Germline V lookup: CDR1 SEHNR, CDR2 FQNEAQ (reference sequence). CDR3 residues: CASSPGTGPNYEQYF. CDR3 sequence (DNA): TGTGCCAGCAGCCCGGGGACAGGGCCAAACTACGAGCAGTACTTC.

The chain has TRBV4-1 and TRBJ1-1, with 9 bases that match TRBD1. The V gene's germline CDR1 is MGHRA and CDR2 YSYEKL. The CDR3 extends over 14 amino acids. The junction had 0 bases not matched to a gene; V was cut back by 1 base and J by 3 bases. The CDR3 sequence is CASSQGTGDTEAFF. The CDR3 DNA sequence: TGCGCCAGCAGCCAAGGGACAGGGGACACTGAAGCTTTCTTT.

The rearrangement links TRBV6-6 to TRBJ1-2, with a weak D call TRBD1 (6 bases). V dropped 5 bases and J dropped 7 bases, with 8 bases sitting between them. The CDR3 sequence is 11 residues long. Germline assignment: CDR1 MNHNY and CDR2 SVGAGI (reference sequence). This CDR3 is CASSPGVGYTF. In nucleotides, the CDR3 is TGTGCCAGCAGTCCAGGGGTTGGCTACACCTTC.

This clone was counted a few times. The rearrangement links TRBV6-4 to TRBJ2-7, with 12 bases that match TRBD2. CDR1 MRHNA and CDR2 SNTAGT come from the germline V gene. Trimming took 2 bases from V and 9 from J; bases not matched to a gene: 5. This CDR3 is built from 14 residues. This CDR3 is CASSDDGTSGPQYF. The CDR3 DNA reads TGTGCCAGCAGTGACGACGGGACTAGCGGGCCGCAGTACTTC.

V and J are TRBV27 and TRBJ2-3; 12 positions match TRBD2. The V and J ends lost 0 bases and 3 bases, in that order; junction bases with no gene match: 7. CDR1 and CDR2 from the germline V gene are MNHEY and SMNVEV (reference sequence). The length of the CDR3 is 18 residues. The DNA of the CDR3 is TGTGCCAGCAGTTTATCCCTTTTGACTAGCGGGAGTACAGATACGCAGTATTTT. It yields the protein CASSLSLLTSGSTDTQYF.

The rearrangement links TRBV30 to TRBJ2-7; 7 bases map to TRBD2. The germline V gene has CDR1 GTSNPN and CDR2 SVGIG (reference sequence). The CDR3 runs 16 residues. V shed 1 base and J 7 bases; nucleotides not matched to a gene: 16. The CDR3: CAWSANEGRATGEQYF. For the CDR3, the DNA is TGTGCCTGGAGTGCCAATGAAGGGAGGGCCACGGGGGAGCAGTACTTC.

V usage is TRBV29-1 and J usage is TRBJ1-4; D is uncertain. CDR1 and CDR2 from the germline V gene are SQVTM and ANQGSEA. The V and J ends lost 4 bases and 8 bases respectively, with 20 bases between them. The CDR3 is 15 amino acids. The DNA of the CDR3 is TGCAGCGTTGGTTATCTGGGCAGCTGGAGGGAAAAACTGTTTTTT. This translates into CSVGYLGSWREKLFF.

The genes are TRBV27 and TRBJ2-7; D perhaps matches TRBD1 (6 bases). Germline V gives CDR1 MNHEY, CDR2 SMNVEV (reference sequence). This CDR3 has 15 residues. V shed 5 bases and J shed 6 bases, with 20 bases lying between them. The CDR3 reads CASSTFYRSRGEQYF. In DNA, the CDR3 is TGTGCCAGCAGTACATTCTACCGGTCCAGGGGCGAGCAGTACTTC.

The chain employs TRBV19 and TRBJ2-1; the match to TRBD2 covers 7 bases. This CDR3 is built from 16 residues. Looked up from germline, CDR1 is LNHDA and CDR2 is SQIVND (reference sequence). V was pared by 5 bases and J by 2 bases, with 9 bases of the junction left unmatched. CDR3 sequence (DNA): TGTGCCAGTAGTTCCTACTTGGGGGGGGCCTACAATGAGCAGTTCTTC. It codes for CASSSYLGGAYNEQFF. Based on the CDR3 plus reference TRBV19 and TRBJ2-1, the full variable domain is DGGITQSPKYLFRKEGQNVTLSCEQNLNHDAMYWYRQDPGQGLRLIYYSQIVNDFQKGDIAEGYSVSREKKESFPLTVTSAQKNPTAFYLCASSSYLGGAYNEQFFGPGTRLTVL.

This clone occurred once. The chain uses TRBV29-1 and TRBJ2-7; 7 nucleotides match TRBD1. Germline-derived CDR1 and CDR2 are SQVTM and ANQGSEA. The CDR3 is 12 residues long. Trimming at V came to 4 bases and at J to 6 bases, leaving 6 bases not matched to a gene. The CDR3, as DNA: TGCAGCGTTGGGGGACAGAATCGCGAGCAGTACTTC. It is translated as CSVGGQNREQYF.